The 18 T cell receptor beta chains reported below all come from one sample, sequenced in a study of CD8 T cells in acute hepatitis C reinfection. Profiled with immunoSEQ multiplex PCR; TCRdb holds only in-frame clones, not every one. There are 30,000 to 45,000 clones in the sample; 70% to 90% occur only once, and 9.5% to 13% lies in the top ten. The time point here: naive CD8 control sorted from an acute-time-point sample. Sequencing was performed on naive CD8+ T cells from PBMCs. These receptor sequences come from a woman younger than 30 who spontaneously cleared hepatitis C infection.

This clone was observed once. This chain connects TRBV10-3 to TRBJ2-7, with 9 bases that match TRBD1. V was clipped by 10 bases and J by 0 bases; unmatched bases: 4. The CDR3 length is 13 residues. The germline CDR1 and CDR2 sequences are ENHRY and SYGVKD. CDR3 sequence (DNA): TGTGCCACATTGACAGGGGGCTCCTACGAGCAGTACTTC. Its protein product is CATLTGGSYEQYF.

The V gene is TRBV6-6, the J gene TRBJ2-1; the D gene is possibly TRBD2 (5 bases). Trimming removed 0 bases from V and 7 bases from J, with 7 bases in between. Germline V gene data show CDR1 as MNHNY and CDR2 as SVGAGI (reference sequence). The CDR3 loop spans 13 amino acids. The CDR3 nucleotides read TGTGCCAGCAGTTACTCGAGGGCAAATGAGCAGTTCTTC. This encodes CASSYSRANEQFF.

For the CDR3, the DNA is TGTGCTAGTGGGCATAGGGCCGGGGCGGCAGAGACCCAGTACTTC. Encoded protein: CASGHRAGAAETQYF. The chain is built from TRBV12-5 and TRBJ2-5, with D perhaps given as TRBD1 or TRBD2 (5 bases each). Deletions cut 6 bases from V and 4 bases from J, with 18 bases between. This CDR3 has 15 residues. Germline V gene lookup returns CDR1 LGHNT and CDR2 FRNRAP.

The chain links TRBV19 to TRBJ2-3; D unclear. CDR3 length: 12 amino acids. Trimming pared 3 bases from V and 2 bases from J, leaving 3 bases between. Germline loops: CDR1 LNHDA, CDR2 SQIVND (reference sequence). This CDR3 reads CASSIDTDTQYF. CDR3 coding DNA: TGTGCCAGTAGTATCGACACAGATACGCAGTATTTT.

CDR3 residues: CASSLQGVGTEAFF. CDR3 coding DNA: TGTGCCAGCAGTCTTCAAGGGGTGGGGACTGAAGCTTTCTTT. The rearrangement uses TRBV27 and TRBJ1-1, with a tentative D call TRBD1 (5 bases). CDR1 is MNHEY and CDR2 is SMNVEV in the germline V gene (reference sequence). This CDR3 has 14 residues. V was trimmed by 5 bases and J by 5 bases, leaving 15 bases between them.

In its sample, this clone was seen once. The rearrangement uses TRBV5-8 and TRBJ1-5; perhaps TRBD1 as D (5 bases). From germline, CDR1 is SGHTS and CDR2 YDEGEE. V dropped 9 bases and J dropped 4 bases, with 14 bases sitting between them. The length of the CDR3 is 13 residues. The CDR3 DNA follows: TGTGCCACGGGACCAAGACTTAATCAGCCCCAGCATTTT. Protein product: CATGPRLNQPQHF.

This chain uses TRBV19 with TRBJ2-1, with D hard to call. CDR1 is LNHDA, CDR2 SQIVND, per germline (reference sequence). Trimming removed 5 bases at V and 2 bases at J, with 28 bases between. This CDR3 spans 20 amino acids. CDR3 in DNA: TGTGCCAGTAGTTTAGCCCTCTCAATTGCCCTTCGCAGACCCTACAATGAGCAGTTCTTC. Translating gives CASSLALSIALRRPYNEQFF. Drawing the rest from reference TRBV19 and TRBJ2-1, the complete variable domain is DGGITQSPKYLFRKEGQNVTLSCEQNLNHDAMYWYRQDPGQGLRLIYYSQIVNDFQKGDIAEGYSVSREKKESFPLTVTSAQKNPTAFYLCASSLALSIALRRPYNEQFFGPGTRLTVL.

The rearrangement uses TRBV29-1 and TRBJ2-7, with 7 bases fitting TRBD1. V gave up 4 bases and J gave up 2 bases; unmatched junction bases: 8. The CDR3 covers 14 residues. Germline assignment: CDR1 SQVTM and CDR2 ANQGSEA. CDR3 in amino acids: CSVGHNRGTYEQYF. The CDR3 DNA sequence: TGCAGCGTTGGACACAACAGGGGCACCTACGAGCAGTACTTC.

CDR3 region: CASSLPGQGRETQYF. The CDR3, as DNA: TGTGCCAGCAGCTTACCCGGACAGGGCCGAGAGACCCAGTACTTC. V and J are TRBV7-7 and TRBJ2-5, with 8 bases fitting TRBD1. The CDR3 length is 15 residues. The ends lost 2 bases at V and 4 bases at J; junction bases unmatched: 6. Per germline, CDR1 SSHAT and CDR2 FNYEAQ (reference sequence).

The V gene is TRBV5-5, the J gene TRBJ1-5, with D possibly matching TRBD1 (6 bases). This CDR3 spans 14 amino acids. Looked up from germline, CDR1 is SGHKS and CDR2 is YYEKEE (reference sequence). V was trimmed by 4 bases and J by 0 bases, leaving 8 bases between them. CDR3 in DNA: TGTGCCAGCAGCCAGGGGAATAGCAATCAGCCCCAGCATTTT. Its translation is CASSQGNSNQPQHF.

The chain uses TRBV6-6 and TRBJ1-1; no definite D call. This CDR3 contains 10 residues. Trimming pared 10 bases from V and 6 bases from J, leaving 9 bases between. Germline-derived CDR1 and CDR2 are MNHNY and SVGAGI (reference sequence). The DNA for the CDR3 is TGTGCCACCTACGATGCTGAAGCTTTCTTT. As protein: CATYDAEAFF.

The chain has TRBV11-2 and TRBJ2-4; 8 bases are a match to TRBD2. V trimming: 6 bases; J trimming: 0 bases; junction bases outside the gene matches: 7. The germline V gene encodes CDR1 SGHAT and CDR2 FQNNGV. The CDR3 contains 16 residues. CDR3 protein: CASRDTSGLAKNIQYF. In DNA form, the CDR3 reads TGTGCCAGCAGGGATACTAGCGGACTAGCCAAAAACATTCAGTACTTC.

This rearrangement joins TRBV15 to TRBJ2-7, with TRBD1 matching 8 bases. The germline V gene encodes CDR1 LNHNV and CDR2 YYDKDF (reference sequence). Trimming at V came to 4 bases and at J to 6 bases, leaving 5 bases not matched to a gene. The CDR3 covers 13 residues. The CDR3 nucleotides read TGTGCCACCAGCACCAGGGGGACAGGCGAGCAGTACTTC. Its translation is CATSTRGTGEQYF.

The V gene is TRBV9, the J gene TRBJ1-2, with D hard to call. The CDR3 covers 12 residues. Per the germline V gene, CDR1 is SGDLS and CDR2 is YYNGEE. V gave up 9 bases and J gave up 3 bases, with 12 bases separating them. For the CDR3, the DNA is TGTGCCACAGACGCTAAATACTATGGCTACACCTTC. Translating gives CATDAKYYGYTF.

The chain couples TRBV27 to TRBJ2-1; no clear D. Trimming took off 7 bases at V and 2 bases at J, with 6 bases between the two ends. The germline V gene encodes CDR1 MNHEY and CDR2 SMNVEV (reference sequence). The CDR3 covers 12 residues. The CDR3 coding sequence is TGTGCCAGCATTGACCCCTACAATGAGCAGTTCTTC. Its protein product is CASIDPYNEQFF.

The chain combines TRBV5-1 with TRBJ2-1, with 14 bases lining up with TRBD2. Trimming removed 4 bases from V and 5 bases from J; junction bases left unmatched: 5. Germline assignment: CDR1 SGHRS and CDR2 YFSETQ. The CDR3 runs to 16 residues. The chain's CDR3 is CASSHRLAGGNNEQFF. Written as DNA, the CDR3 is TGCGCCAGCAGCCATCGACTAGCGGGAGGGAACAATGAGCAGTTCTTC.

Remarks on this clone: The same CDR3 can be traced to other DNA sequences in this sample. In nucleotides, the CDR3 is TGTGCCAGCAGTCCAAGGGGTTCCTACGAGCAGTACTTC. It yields the protein CASSPRGSYEQYF. The V and J genes are TRBV27 and TRBJ2-7; TRBD1 might be the D (5 bases). Germline CDR1 reads MNHEY; CDR2 reads SMNVEV (reference sequence). V was pared by 5 bases and J by 1 base, with 9 bases between. This CDR3 has 13 amino acids.

V is TRBV5-4 and J is TRBJ2-3; 7 bases are a match to TRBD2. With V trimmed by 0 bases and J by 5 bases, 3 bases remained unmatched. The germline gives CDR1 SGHNT, CDR2 YYREEE (reference sequence). This CDR3 is 14 amino acids long. In DNA, the CDR3 is TGTGCCAGCAGCTTGGCGGGCGGGGGAGATACGCAGTATTTT. Translated, it gives CASSLAGGGDTQYF.